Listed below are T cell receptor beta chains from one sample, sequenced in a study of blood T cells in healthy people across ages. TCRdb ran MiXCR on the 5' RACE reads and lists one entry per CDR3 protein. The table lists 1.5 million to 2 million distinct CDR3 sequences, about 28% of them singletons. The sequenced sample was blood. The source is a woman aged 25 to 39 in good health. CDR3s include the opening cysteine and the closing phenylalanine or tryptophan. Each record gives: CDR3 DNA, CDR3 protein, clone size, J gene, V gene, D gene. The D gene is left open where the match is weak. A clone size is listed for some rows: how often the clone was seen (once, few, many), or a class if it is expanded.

cdr3_nt: TGCAGTGCTGGGGGCAGAGGATATGAAAAACTGTTTTTT; cdr3_aa: CSAGGRGYEKLFF; clone_size: -; j_call: TRBJ1-4; v_call: TRBV20-1; d_call: -
cdr3_nt: TGTGCCATCAGTGAGCTCTCTGGCACAGATACGCAGTATTTT; cdr3_aa: CAISELSGTDTQYF; clone_size: many; j_call: TRBJ2-3; v_call: TRBV10-3; d_call: -
cdr3_nt: TGTGCCAGCAGCGCCCCGACCGGGACAGGGCCTTTGAACACTGAAGCTTTCTTT; cdr3_aa: CASSAPTGTGPLNTEAFF; clone_size: few; j_call: TRBJ1-1; v_call: TRBV9; d_call: TRBD1
cdr3_nt: TGTGCCAGCAGTGAAGGGTCTAGCGACCAAGAGACCCAGTACTTC; cdr3_aa: CASSEGSSDQETQYF; clone_size: -; j_call: TRBJ2-5; v_call: TRBV25-1; d_call: -
cdr3_nt: TGTGCCAGCAGTTACTCGGGACAAGGCCGGGACGAGCAGTACTTC; cdr3_aa: CASSYSGQGRDEQYF; clone_size: few; j_call: TRBJ2-7; v_call: TRBV6-5; d_call: -
cdr3_nt: TGTGCCAGCAGCTTAGCCTACAGGGCCCACGAGCAGTACTTC; cdr3_aa: CASSLAYRAHEQYF; clone_size: few; j_call: TRBJ2-7; v_call: TRBV7-9; d_call: -
cdr3_nt: TGTGCCACCAGTGATCACTGGGTAGCGGGGGGCCACAATGAGCAGTTCTTC; cdr3_aa: CATSDHWVAGGHNEQFF; clone_size: -; j_call: TRBJ2-1; v_call: TRBV24-1; d_call: TRBD2
cdr3_nt: TGTGCCAGCTCCTCTGGGCGGGCCTTAACAGATACGCAGTATTTT; cdr3_aa: CASSSGRALTDTQYF; clone_size: few; j_call: TRBJ2-3; v_call: TRBV9; d_call: -
cdr3_nt: TGTGCCAGCAGCATGTCGGACAGGCTTCAGGGAAAAGAGCAGTACTTC; cdr3_aa: CASSMSDRLQGKEQYF; clone_size: many; j_call: TRBJ2-7; v_call: TRBV12-3/TRBV12-4; d_call: TRBD1
cdr3_nt: TGTGCCGGCAGTTTAGAAGGCAGGGGGGAGCAGTTCTTC; cdr3_aa: CAGSLEGRGEQFF; clone_size: -; j_call: TRBJ2-1; v_call: TRBV12-3/TRBV12-4; d_call: TRBD1
cdr3_nt: TGCAGCGTTGAAGAGCACACGGGACAGGGGATTGTCTACGAGCAGTACTTC; cdr3_aa: CSVEEHTGQGIVYEQYF; clone_size: -; j_call: TRBJ2-7; v_call: TRBV29-1; d_call: TRBD1
cdr3_nt: TGTGCCAGCAGTTCCCTTGTAGGGGAAGATCAGCCCCAGCATTTT; cdr3_aa: CASSSLVGEDQPQHF; clone_size: -; j_call: TRBJ1-5; v_call: TRBV12-3/TRBV12-4; d_call: -
cdr3_nt: TGCAGTGCTAGAGATCCCCGGGCATCACTAACTAATGAAAAACTGTTTTTT; cdr3_aa: CSARDPRASLTNEKLFF; clone_size: few; j_call: TRBJ1-4; v_call: TRBV20-1; d_call: -
cdr3_nt: TGTGCCAGCAGCCCCGCCCGGACAGGGACGAGGATTGGCTACACCTTC; cdr3_aa: CASSPARTGTRIGYTF; clone_size: once; j_call: TRBJ1-2; v_call: TRBV7-2; d_call: TRBD1